The 27 T cell receptor beta chains below come from one sample, sequenced in a study of OX40 agonist ivuxolimab in advanced cancers. Method: immunoSEQ multiplex PCR; TCRdb's copy keeps in-frame clones and lacks some. Found here are about 58,000 clones, around 85% of them singletons; the top ten hold about 0.71%. The source material was CD4+ or CD8+ T cells sorted from blood, sampled in a trial of the OX40 agonist ivuxolimab. The receptors shown here come from an adult with an advanced solid tumor such as melanoma, head and neck, liver or kidney cancer.

This rearrangement joins TRBV5-1 to TRBJ2-7, with D unclear. This CDR3 is 12 amino acids long. CDR1 is SGHRS and CDR2 is YFSETQ in the germline V gene. The V end lost 1 base, the J end lost 1 base, and 3 bases lay between the germline ends. This CDR3 is CASSLPSYEQYF. The DNA of the CDR3 is TGCGCCAGCAGCTTGCCTTCCTACGAGCAGTACTTC.

The chain is built from TRBV19 and TRBJ2-3; 10 bases align to TRBD1. CDR3 length: 16 amino acids. With V trimmed by 6 bases and J by 1 base, 7 bases remained unmatched. CDR1 is LNHDA and CDR2 is SQIVND in the germline V gene (reference sequence). The CDR3: CASRLPGTGGTDTQYF. In DNA form, the CDR3 reads TGTGCCAGTAGACTCCCCGGGACAGGGGGCACAGATACGCAGTATTTT.

The V gene is TRBV11-2, the J gene TRBJ1-1; maybe TRBD1 (5 bases). V shed 3 bases and J shed 3 bases, with 8 bases lying between them. The germline gives CDR1 SGHAT, CDR2 FQNNGV. This CDR3 region has 13 residues. In DNA, the CDR3 is TGTGCCAGCAGCTTTGCGGGGGACACTGAAGCTTTCTTT. Its protein product is CASSFAGDTEAFF.

CDR3 coding DNA: TGCAGTGCTAGGGGGGACCTCGAGCAGTACTTC. This sequence encodes CSARGDLEQYF. The V gene is TRBV20-1, the J gene TRBJ2-7, with D possibly called TRBD1 or TRBD2 (5 bases each). The CDR3 has 11 amino acids. Trimming removed 3 bases at V and 6 bases at J, with 9 bases between. Germline-derived CDR1 and CDR2 are DFQATT and SNEGSKA (reference sequence).

The chain carries TRBV7-3 and TRBJ2-1; tentatively, D is TRBD2 (5 bases). This CDR3 contains 13 residues. Germline lookup yields CDR1 SGHTA and CDR2 FQGTGA. Trimming removed 2 bases at V and 6 bases at J, with 8 bases between. The CDR3 DNA sequence: TGTGCCAGCAGCTTAGCTAGCACCAATGAGCAGTTCTTC. Encoded protein: CASSLASTNEQFF.

This sequence joins TRBV6-5 and TRBJ2-1; D is perhaps TRBD1 or TRBD2 (5 bases each). This CDR3 comprises 14 residues. Germline CDR1 is MNHEY and CDR2 is SVGAGI. V lost 10 bases and J lost 5, with 18 bases in between. CDR3 residues: CANGRDLPDNEQFF. In DNA, the CDR3 is TGTGCCAACGGAAGGGACCTCCCAGACAATGAGCAGTTCTTC.

This chain connects TRBV15 to TRBJ2-1; D unresolved. V dropped 1 base and J dropped 7 bases, with 5 bases sitting between them. This CDR3 spans 12 amino acids. The V gene's germline CDR1 is LNHNV and CDR2 YYDKDF (reference sequence). The CDR3 here is CATSRVSNEQFF. The CDR3 nucleotides read TGTGCCACCAGCAGAGTATCGAATGAGCAGTTCTTC.

The chain recombines TRBV6-6 with TRBJ1-5, with D tentatively TRBD1 (6 bases). CDR1 is MNHNY and CDR2 is SVGAGI in the germline V gene (reference sequence). This CDR3 is built from 15 residues. Trimming pared 0 bases from V and 11 bases from J, leaving 17 bases between. The CDR3 DNA is TGTGCCAGCAGTTACTCTGGACAGTCGGCCGTCGCCCAGCATTTT. Its protein product is CASSYSGQSAVAQHF.

The chain couples TRBV15 to TRBJ2-2; D remains ambiguous. CDR1 is LNHNV, CDR2 YYDKDF, per germline (reference sequence). CDR3 length: 12 residues. Trimming removed 4 bases at V and 2 bases at J, with 2 bases between. CDR3 amino acids: CATSTNTGELFF. The CDR3 DNA reads as TGTGCCACCAGCACTAACACCGGGGAGCTGTTTTTT.

V and J are TRBV7-2 and TRBJ1-2; D gene unclear. CDR1 and CDR2 from the germline V gene are SGHTA and FQGNSA. The CDR3 totals 14 residues. V was pared by 3 bases and J by 0 bases, with 8 bases between. CDR3 sequence (DNA): TGTGCCAGCAGCTTTGGTGTAGCTAACTATGGCTACACCTTC. Translating gives CASSFGVANYGYTF.

The genes are TRBV4-2 and TRBJ2-3; 7 bases align to TRBD2. Germline-derived CDR1 and CDR2 are LGHNA and YNFKEQ. CDR3 length: 15 amino acids. V was pared by 4 bases and J by 0 bases, with 4 bases of the junction left unmatched. The CDR3 region has the DNA TGTGCCAGCAGCCCCCAGCGGGGAAGCACAGATACGCAGTATTTT. Translating gives CASSPQRGSTDTQYF.

CDR3 region: CASSFINLGDQPQHF. CDR3 DNA: TGTGCCAGCAGTTTTATTAATTTGGGAGATCAGCCCCAGCATTTT. J is TRBJ1-5 and V is TRBV28; no clear D. The CDR3 runs 15 residues. Germline V lookup: CDR1 MDHEN, CDR2 SYDVKM. Trimming pared 3 bases from V and 5 bases from J, leaving 14 bases between.

V gene TRBV6-5 combines with J gene TRBJ2-2, with D perhaps matching TRBD1 or TRBD2 (5 bases each). Germline V gene sequence: CDR1 MNHEY, CDR2 SVGAGI. V shed 6 bases and J shed 6 bases, with 17 bases lying between them. The CDR3 extends over 15 amino acids. In DNA, the CDR3 is TGTGCCAGCAGACCTCCCGGGACGTTGTCCGGGGAGCTGTTTTTT. Translating it yields CASRPPGTLSGELFF.

To note about this clone: At the DNA level, this CDR3 is encoded by other sequences in the same sample as well. The rearrangement joins TRBV18 to TRBJ1-4; 7 nucleotides match TRBD1. Trimming took 3 bases from V and 6 from J; bases not matched to a gene: 4. The germline gives CDR1 KGHSH, CDR2 LQKENI. This CDR3 has 14 residues. This CDR3 reads CASSPGQGDEKLFF. The CDR3 region has the DNA TGTGCCAGCTCACCGGGGCAGGGGGATGAAAAACTGTTTTTT.

The chain couples TRBV5-6 to TRBJ1-4, with D perhaps TRBD1 (5 bases). The ends were cut back, 4 bases at V and 7 bases at J, with 17 bases in the middle. Germline-derived CDR1 and CDR2 are SGHDT and YYEEEE. This CDR3 contains 15 residues. The CDR3 protein is CASSLRSGAGEKLFF. The CDR3 nucleotides read TGTGCCAGCAGCCTGAGGTCCGGGGCCGGTGAAAAACTGTTTTTT.

This rearrangement joins TRBV5-1 to TRBJ2-3; D assignment may be TRBD1 or TRBD2 (5 bases each). CDR3 size: 13 residues. Germline CDR1 reads SGHRS; CDR2 reads YFSETQ. Trimming removed 4 bases from V and 0 bases from J, with 6 bases in between. The CDR3 bases are TGCGCCAGCAGCGGGGGAAGCACAGATACGCAGTATTTT. Its translation is CASSGGSTDTQYF.

The CDR3 nucleotides are TGTGCCAGCAGGGAGACTAGCGGGGTCTACGAGCAGTACTTC. Protein: CASRETSGVYEQYF. The rearrangement joins TRBV7-2 to TRBJ2-7, with 11 nucleotides matching TRBD2. With 6 bases clipped from V and 3 bases from J, the junction kept 4 bases outside the gene matches. The CDR3 totals 14 residues. Germline V CDR1 and CDR2: SGHTA, FQGNSA.

The chain is built from TRBV5-1 and TRBJ2-3; D is ambiguous. CDR1 is SGHRS and CDR2 is YFSETQ in the germline V gene. The CDR3 has 14 amino acids. Trimming took 5 bases from V and 0 from J, leaving 10 bases between them. CDR3: CASRALSSTDTQYF. In DNA, the CDR3 is TGCGCCAGCAGGGCTTTATCTAGCACAGATACGCAGTATTTT. Full variable domain (remainder filled in from reference TRBV5-1 and TRBJ2-3): KAGVTQTPRYLIKTRGQQVTLSCSPISGHRSVSWYQQTPGQGLQFLFEYFSETQRNKGNFPGRFSGRQFSNSRSEMNVSTLELGDSALYLCASRALSSTDTQYFGPGTRLTVL.

The CDR3 nucleotides read TGTGCCATCAGTGAGCGGGGGTGGAGCACTGAAGCTTTCTTT. Amino acid sequence: CAISERGWSTEAFF. The V and J genes are TRBV10-3 and TRBJ1-1, with D possibly matching TRBD1 (5 bases). V lost 2 bases to trimming and J lost 4 bases, with 11 bases between them. Germline CDR1 ENHRY, CDR2 SYGVKD. The CDR3 is made up of 14 amino acids.

This clone appeared once. The chain links TRBV6-1 to TRBJ2-3; D may match TRBD1 or TRBD2 (5 bases each). In germline, CDR1 is MNHNS, CDR2 SASEGT. The V end lost 0 bases, the J end lost 1 base, and 8 bases lay between the germline ends. CDR3 length: 15 amino acids. CDR3 in DNA: TGTGCCAGCAGTGAAGCGCTGGGGGGCACAGATACGCAGTATTTT. As protein: CASSEALGGTDTQYF.

This chain links TRBV18 with TRBJ2-1; possible D gene TRBD1, 5 bases. Trimming took off 6 bases at V and 8 bases at J, with 14 bases between the two ends. Germline CDR1 is KGHSH and CDR2 is LQKENI. The CDR3 spans 13 residues. The CDR3 region has the DNA TGTGCCAGCTCGGGCTATCAGGGCTATGAGCAGTTCTTC. This encodes CASSGYQGYEQFF.

The genes are TRBV9 and TRBJ2-5; TRBD1 agrees at 10 bases. With V trimmed by 4 bases and J by 5 bases, 5 bases remained unmatched. Germline V gives CDR1 SGDLS, CDR2 YYNGEE. This CDR3 comprises 14 residues. CDR3: CASSKGQGRETQYF. DNA of the CDR3: TGTGCCAGCAGCAAGGGACAGGGGCGGGAGACCCAGTACTTC.

This chain links TRBV7-2 with TRBJ2-5; 12 nucleotides match TRBD2. Germline-derived CDR1 and CDR2 are SGHTA and FQGNSA. This CDR3 has 16 residues. The V segment lost 5 bases and the J segment 4 bases; nucleotides outside the gene matches: 8. The CDR3 bases are TGTGCCAGCAGCCTTAGGACTAGCGGGAAGAGAGAGACCCAGTACTTC. It encodes CASSLRTSGKRETQYF.

This clone appeared a few times. The V and J genes are TRBV7-9 and TRBJ2-7; 14 bases fit TRBD2. Trimming removed 0 bases from V and 6 bases from J; junction bases left unmatched: 1. The CDR3 contains 15 residues. Germline V gene sequence: CDR1 SEHNR, CDR2 FQNEAQ (reference sequence). Here the CDR3 reads CASSLAGTSGSEQYF. DNA of the CDR3: TGTGCCAGCAGCTTAGCTGGGACTAGCGGGAGCGAGCAGTACTTC.

The gene calls are TRBV5-6 and TRBJ1-5; 7 bases align to TRBD1. This CDR3 is 15 amino acids long. V lost 3 bases and J lost 3; bases outside the gene matches: 6. From germline, CDR1 is SGHDT and CDR2 YYEEEE. The CDR3 DNA reads TGTGCCAGCAGCTCACAGGGGAGGGACAATCAGCCCCAGCATTTT. Residues: CASSSQGRDNQPQHF.

The rearrangement uses TRBV9 and TRBJ1-1; D perhaps matches TRBD1 (5 bases). The germline gives CDR1 SGDLS, CDR2 YYNGEE. V gave up 3 bases and J gave up 1 base, with 10 bases separating them. The CDR3 has 14 residues. The CDR3 coding sequence is TGTGCCAGCAGCGAGGGGCCAGAGAACACTGAAGCTTTCTTT. Protein product: CASSEGPENTEAFF.

The CDR3 nucleotides are TGTGCCAGCACCCTCGGGGCGATAAACATTCAGTACTTC. This encodes CASTLGAINIQYF. The genes are TRBV7-2 and TRBJ2-4; TRBD1 or TRBD2 may be the D gene (5 bases each). The CDR3 is 13 amino acids. V lost 7 bases, J lost 6 bases, and 13 bases lay in between. CDR1 is SGHTA and CDR2 is FQGNSA in the germline V gene.